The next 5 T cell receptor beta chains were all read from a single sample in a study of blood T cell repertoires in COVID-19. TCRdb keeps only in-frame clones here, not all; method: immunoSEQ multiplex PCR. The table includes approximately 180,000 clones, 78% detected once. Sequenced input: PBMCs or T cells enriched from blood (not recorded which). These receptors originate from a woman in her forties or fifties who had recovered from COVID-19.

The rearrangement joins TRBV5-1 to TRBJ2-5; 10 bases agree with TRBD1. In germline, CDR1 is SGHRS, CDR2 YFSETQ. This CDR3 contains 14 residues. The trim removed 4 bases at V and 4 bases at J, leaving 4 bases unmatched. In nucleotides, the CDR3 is TGCGCCAGCAGCACGGGACAGGGGCCAGAGACCCAGTACTTC. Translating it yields CASSTGQGPETQYF.

CDR3 sequence reads: CASSLTPAVNTEAFF. CDR3 sequence (DNA): TGTGCCAGCAGCTTAACCCCTGCAGTTAACACTGAAGCTTTCTTT. This chain joins TRBV7-6 and TRBJ1-1, with unresolved D. CDR1 and CDR2 (germline): SGHVS, FNYEAQ. Trimming removed 2 bases from V and 2 bases from J, with 12 bases in between. The length of the CDR3 is 15 residues. Drawing the rest from reference TRBV7-6 and TRBJ1-1, the complete variable domain is GAGVSQSPRYKVTKRGQDVALRCDPISGHVSLYWYRQALGQGPEFLTYFNYEAQQDKSGLPNDRFSAERPEGSISTLTIQRTEQRDSAMYRCASSLTPAVNTEAFFGQGTRLTVV.

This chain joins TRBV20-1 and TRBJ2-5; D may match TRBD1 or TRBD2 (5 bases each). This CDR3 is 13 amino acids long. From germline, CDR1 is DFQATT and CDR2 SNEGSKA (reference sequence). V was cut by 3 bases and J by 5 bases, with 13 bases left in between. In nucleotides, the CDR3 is TGCAGTGCTAGTGGGACGGCAGGGGAGACCCAGTACTTC. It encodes CSASGTAGETQYF.

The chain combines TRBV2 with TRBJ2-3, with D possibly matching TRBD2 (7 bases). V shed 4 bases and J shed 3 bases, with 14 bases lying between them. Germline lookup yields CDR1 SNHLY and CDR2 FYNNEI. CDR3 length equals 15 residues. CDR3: CASSVGGRGTDTQYF. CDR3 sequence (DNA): TGTGCCAGCAGTGTCGGAGGGAGGGGGACAGATACGCAGTATTTT.

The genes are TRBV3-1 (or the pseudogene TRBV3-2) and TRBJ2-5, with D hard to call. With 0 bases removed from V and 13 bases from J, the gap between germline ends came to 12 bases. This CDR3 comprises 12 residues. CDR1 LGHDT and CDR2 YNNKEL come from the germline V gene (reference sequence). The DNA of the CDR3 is TGTGCCAGCAGCCAAGACGAGGCTATCCGGTACTTC. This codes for CASSQDEAIRYF.